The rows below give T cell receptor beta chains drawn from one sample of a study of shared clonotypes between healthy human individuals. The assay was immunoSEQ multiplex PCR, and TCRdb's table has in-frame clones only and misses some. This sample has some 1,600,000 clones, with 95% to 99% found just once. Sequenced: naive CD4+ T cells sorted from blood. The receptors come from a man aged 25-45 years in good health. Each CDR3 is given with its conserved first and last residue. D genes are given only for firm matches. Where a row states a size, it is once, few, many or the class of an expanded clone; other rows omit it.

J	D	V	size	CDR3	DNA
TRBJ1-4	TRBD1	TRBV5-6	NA	CASSWGQPNEKLFF	TGTGCCAGCAGCTGGGGACAGCCTAATGAAAAACTGTTTTTT
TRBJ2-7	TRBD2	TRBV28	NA	CASSQTSGRGLEQYF	TGTGCCAGCAGCCAAACTAGCGGGAGAGGACTCGAGCAGTACTTC
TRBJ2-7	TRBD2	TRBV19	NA	CASSRGGEQYF	TGTGCCAGTAGCCGCGGGGGCGAGCAGTACTTC
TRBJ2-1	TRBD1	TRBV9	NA	CASSIGQGPYNEQFF	TGTGCCAGCAGCATCGGACAGGGGCCCTACAATGAGCAGTTCTTC
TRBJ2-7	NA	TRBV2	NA	CASSESGSLFYEQYF	TGTGCCAGCAGTGAGTCCGGGTCCCTCTTTTACGAGCAGTACTTC
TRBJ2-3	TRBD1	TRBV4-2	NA	CASSQGDRSTDTQYF	TGTGCCAGCAGCCAAGGGGACAGGTCCACAGATACGCAGTATTTT
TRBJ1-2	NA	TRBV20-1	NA	CSATGNYGYTF	TGCAGTGCTACAGGGAACTATGGCTACACCTTC
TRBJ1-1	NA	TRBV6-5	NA	CASEINTEAFF	TGTGCCAGCGAAATAAACACTGAAGCTTTCTTT
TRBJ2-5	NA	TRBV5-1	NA	CASSSGKETQYF	TGCGCCAGCAGCTCTGGCAAAGAGACCCAGTACTTC
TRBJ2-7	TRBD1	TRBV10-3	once	CAIRGTGVDEQYF	TGTGCCATCAGGGGGACAGGGGTCGACGAGCAGTACTTC
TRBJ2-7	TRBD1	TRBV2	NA	CASSVTGALYF	TGTGCCAGCAGTGTAACAGGGGCTCTGTACTTC